This TCR beta chain stems from a study of shared clonotypes between healthy human individuals. Method: immunoSEQ multiplex PCR; TCRdb's copy keeps in-frame clones and lacks some. There are 1.6 million or so clones in the sample; approximately 98.5% occur only once, and roughly 0.35% lies in the top ten. This CDR3 is 15 amino acids long. In germline, CDR1 is SGHAT, CDR2 FQNNGV. V was clipped by 3 bases and J by 2 bases, with 13 bases between them. Sequencing input: naive CD4+ T cells sorted from blood. Documented subset: CD45RA+ positively selected. This sequence originates from a man younger than 40 in good health. V and J are TRBV11-2 and TRBJ1-1; no clear D gene. The CDR3 sequence is CASSLYLVPNTEAFF. The DNA for the CDR3 is TGTGCCAGCAGCTTGTATTTGGTTCCCAACACTGAAGCTTTCTTT. Complete variable domain (other parts from reference TRBV11-2 and TRBJ1-1): EAGVAQSPRYKIIEKRQSVAFWCNPISGHATLYWYQQILGQGPKLLIQFQNNGVVDDSQLPKDRFSAERLKGVDSTLKIQPAKLEDSAVYLCASSLYLVPNTEAFFGQGTRLTVV.